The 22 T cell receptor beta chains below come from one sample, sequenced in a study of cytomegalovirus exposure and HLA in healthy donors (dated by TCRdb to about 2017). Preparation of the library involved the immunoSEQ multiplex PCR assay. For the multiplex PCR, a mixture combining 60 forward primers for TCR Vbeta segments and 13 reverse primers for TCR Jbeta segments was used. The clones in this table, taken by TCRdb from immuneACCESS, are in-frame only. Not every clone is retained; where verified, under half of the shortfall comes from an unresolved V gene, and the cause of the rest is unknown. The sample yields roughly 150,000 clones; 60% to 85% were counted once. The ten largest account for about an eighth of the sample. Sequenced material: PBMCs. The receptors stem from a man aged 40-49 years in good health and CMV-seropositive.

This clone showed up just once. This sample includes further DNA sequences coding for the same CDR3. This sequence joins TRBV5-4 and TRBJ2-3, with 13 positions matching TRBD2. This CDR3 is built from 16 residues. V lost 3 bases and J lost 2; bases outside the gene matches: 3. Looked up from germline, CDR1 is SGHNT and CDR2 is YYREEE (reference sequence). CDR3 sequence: CASSSGLAGVTDTQYF. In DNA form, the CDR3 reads TGTGCCAGCAGCTCCGGACTAGCGGGAGTCACAGATACGCAGTATTTT.

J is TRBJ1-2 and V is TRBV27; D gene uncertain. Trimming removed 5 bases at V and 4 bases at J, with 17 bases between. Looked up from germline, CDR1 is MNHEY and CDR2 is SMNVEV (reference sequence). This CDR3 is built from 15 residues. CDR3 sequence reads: CASSRMGATTYGYTF. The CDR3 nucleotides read TGTGCCAGCAGTCGTATGGGCGCAACAACCTATGGCTACACCTTC.

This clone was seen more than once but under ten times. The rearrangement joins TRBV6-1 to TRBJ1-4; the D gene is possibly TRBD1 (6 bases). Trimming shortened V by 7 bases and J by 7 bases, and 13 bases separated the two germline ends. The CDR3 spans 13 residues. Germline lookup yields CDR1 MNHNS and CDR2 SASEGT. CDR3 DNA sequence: TGTGCCAGCAATCCAGGGGCCCGTGAAAAACTGTTTTTT. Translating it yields CASNPGAREKLFF.

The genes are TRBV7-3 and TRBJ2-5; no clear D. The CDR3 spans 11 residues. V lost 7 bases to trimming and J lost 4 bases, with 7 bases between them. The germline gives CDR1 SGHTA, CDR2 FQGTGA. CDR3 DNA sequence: TGTGCCAGCACGACAACAGAGACCCAGTACTTC. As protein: CASTTTETQYF.

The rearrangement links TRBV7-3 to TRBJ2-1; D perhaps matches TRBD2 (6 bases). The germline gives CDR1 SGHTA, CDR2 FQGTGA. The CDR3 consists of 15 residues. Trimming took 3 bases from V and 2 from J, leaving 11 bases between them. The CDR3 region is CASSLLGGTYNEQFF. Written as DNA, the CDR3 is TGTGCCAGCAGCTTGCTTGGCGGGACCTACAATGAGCAGTTCTTC.

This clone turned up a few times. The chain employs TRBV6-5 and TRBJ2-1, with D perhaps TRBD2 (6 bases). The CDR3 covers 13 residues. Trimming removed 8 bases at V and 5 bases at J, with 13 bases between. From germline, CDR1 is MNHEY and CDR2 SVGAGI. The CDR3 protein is CASPSGTDNEQFF. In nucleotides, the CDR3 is TGTGCCAGCCCATCCGGGACTGACAATGAGCAGTTCTTC.

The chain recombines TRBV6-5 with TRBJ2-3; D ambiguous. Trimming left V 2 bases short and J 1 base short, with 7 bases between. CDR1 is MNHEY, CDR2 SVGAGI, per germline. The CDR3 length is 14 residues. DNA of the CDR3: TGTGCCAGCAGTTACCATTCGGGCACAGATACGCAGTATTTT. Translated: CASSYHSGTDTQYF.

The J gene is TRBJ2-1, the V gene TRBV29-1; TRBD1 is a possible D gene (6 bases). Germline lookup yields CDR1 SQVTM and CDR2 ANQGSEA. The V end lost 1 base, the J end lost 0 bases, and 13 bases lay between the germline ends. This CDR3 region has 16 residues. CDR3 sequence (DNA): TGCAGCGTTGAAGGTAACAGGGCAAGCTCCTACAATGAGCAGTTCTTC. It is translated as CSVEGNRASSYNEQFF.

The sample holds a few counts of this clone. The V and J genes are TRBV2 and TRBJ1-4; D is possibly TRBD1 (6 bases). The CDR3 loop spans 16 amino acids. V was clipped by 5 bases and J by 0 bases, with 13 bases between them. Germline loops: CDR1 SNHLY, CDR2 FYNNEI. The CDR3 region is CASSRGHIATNEKLFF. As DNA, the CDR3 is TGTGCCAGCAGTAGGGGACACATCGCAACTAATGAAAAACTGTTTTTT.

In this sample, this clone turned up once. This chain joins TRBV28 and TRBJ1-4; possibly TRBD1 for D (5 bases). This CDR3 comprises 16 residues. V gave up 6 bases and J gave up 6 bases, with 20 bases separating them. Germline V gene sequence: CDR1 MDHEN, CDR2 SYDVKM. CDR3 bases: TGTGCCAGCAGCCAGGCCACGCGGGACGGCTATGAAAAACTGTTTTTT. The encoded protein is CASSQATRDGYEKLFF.

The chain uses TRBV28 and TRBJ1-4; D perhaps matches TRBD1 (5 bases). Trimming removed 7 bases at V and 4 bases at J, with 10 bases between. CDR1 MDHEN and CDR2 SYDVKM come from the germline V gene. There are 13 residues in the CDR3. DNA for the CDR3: TGTGCCAGCAATTTCCAGGGTAATGAAAAACTGTTTTTT. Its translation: CASNFQGNEKLFF.

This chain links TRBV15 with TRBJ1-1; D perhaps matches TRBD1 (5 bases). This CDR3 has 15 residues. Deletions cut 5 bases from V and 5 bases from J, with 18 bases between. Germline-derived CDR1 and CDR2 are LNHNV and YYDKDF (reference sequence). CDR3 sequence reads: CATSSGFGVGTEAFF. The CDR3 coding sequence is TGTGCCACCAGCTCAGGGTTTGGGGTAGGGACTGAAGCTTTCTTT.

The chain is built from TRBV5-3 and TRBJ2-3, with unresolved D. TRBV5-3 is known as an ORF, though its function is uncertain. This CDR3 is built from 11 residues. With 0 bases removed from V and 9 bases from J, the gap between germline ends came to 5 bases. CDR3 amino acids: CARSLVITQYF. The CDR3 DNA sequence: TGTGCCAGAAGCTTGGTAATCACGCAGTATTTT.

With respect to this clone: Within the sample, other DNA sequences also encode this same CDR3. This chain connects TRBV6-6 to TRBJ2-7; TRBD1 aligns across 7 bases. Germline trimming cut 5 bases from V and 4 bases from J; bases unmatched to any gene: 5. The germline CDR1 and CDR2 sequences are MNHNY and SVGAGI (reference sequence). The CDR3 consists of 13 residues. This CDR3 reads CASSLLQGYEQYF. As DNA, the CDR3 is TGTGCCAGCAGTCTTCTACAGGGGTACGAGCAGTACTTC.

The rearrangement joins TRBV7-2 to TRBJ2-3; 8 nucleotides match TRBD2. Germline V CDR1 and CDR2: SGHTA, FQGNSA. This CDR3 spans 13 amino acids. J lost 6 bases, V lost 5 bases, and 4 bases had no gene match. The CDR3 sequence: CASSEGTRDTQYF. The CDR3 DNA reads TGTGCCAGCAGCGAAGGGACTAGGGATACGCAGTATTTT.

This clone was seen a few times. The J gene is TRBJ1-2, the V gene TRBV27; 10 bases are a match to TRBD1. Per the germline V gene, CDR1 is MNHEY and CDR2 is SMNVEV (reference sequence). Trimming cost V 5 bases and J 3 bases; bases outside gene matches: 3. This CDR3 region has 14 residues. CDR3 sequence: CASSRDRGHYGYTF. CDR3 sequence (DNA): TGTGCCAGCAGTCGGGACAGGGGACACTATGGCTACACCTTC.

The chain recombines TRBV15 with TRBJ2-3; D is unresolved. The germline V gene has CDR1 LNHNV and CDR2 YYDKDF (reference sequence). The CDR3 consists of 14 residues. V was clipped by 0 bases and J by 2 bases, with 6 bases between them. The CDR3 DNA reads TGTGCCACCAGCAGAGACCACACCACAGATACGCAGTATTTT. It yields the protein CATSRDHTTDTQYF.

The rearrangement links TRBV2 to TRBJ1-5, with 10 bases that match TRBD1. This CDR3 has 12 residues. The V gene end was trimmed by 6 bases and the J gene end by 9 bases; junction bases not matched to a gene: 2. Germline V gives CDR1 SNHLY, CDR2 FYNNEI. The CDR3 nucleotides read TGTGCCAGCAGCGGACAGGGGGGGCCCCAGCATTTT. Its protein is CASSGQGGPQHF.

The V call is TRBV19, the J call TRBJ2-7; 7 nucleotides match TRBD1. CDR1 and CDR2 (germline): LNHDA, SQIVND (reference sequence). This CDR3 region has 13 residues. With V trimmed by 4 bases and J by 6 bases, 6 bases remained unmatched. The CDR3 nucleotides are TGTGCCAGTAGTAGACAGGGTTGGAGCGAGCAGTACTTC. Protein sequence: CASSRQGWSEQYF.

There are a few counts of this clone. CDR3 residues: CASSLGGLAGETQYF. The CDR3, as DNA: TGTGCCAGCAGCTTAGGCGGACTAGCCGGGGAGACCCAGTACTTC. V is TRBV7-6 and J is TRBJ2-5, with TRBD2 matching over 8 bases. The CDR3 sequence is 15 residues long. V lost 1 base to trimming and J lost 5 bases; unmatched junction nucleotides: 6. CDR1 is SGHVS and CDR2 is FNYEAQ in the germline V gene.

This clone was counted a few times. CDR3 residues: CASSLGRQDGPQHF. Here the CDR3 DNA reads TGTGCCAGCAGCTTGGGCCGCCAAGACGGGCCCCAGCATTTT. This chain joins TRBV7-9 and TRBJ1-5, with D uncertain. The CDR3 extends over 14 amino acids. CDR1 SEHNR and CDR2 FQNEAQ come from the germline V gene (reference sequence). V was cut by 3 bases and J by 9 bases, with 15 bases left in between.

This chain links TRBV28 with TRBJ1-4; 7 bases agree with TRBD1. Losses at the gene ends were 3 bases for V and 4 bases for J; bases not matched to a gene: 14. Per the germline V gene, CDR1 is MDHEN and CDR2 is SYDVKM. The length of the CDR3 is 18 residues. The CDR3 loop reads CASSFAFSPYRGNEKLFF. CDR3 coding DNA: TGTGCCAGCAGTTTTGCCTTTTCCCCCTACAGGGGTAATGAAAAACTGTTTTTT.